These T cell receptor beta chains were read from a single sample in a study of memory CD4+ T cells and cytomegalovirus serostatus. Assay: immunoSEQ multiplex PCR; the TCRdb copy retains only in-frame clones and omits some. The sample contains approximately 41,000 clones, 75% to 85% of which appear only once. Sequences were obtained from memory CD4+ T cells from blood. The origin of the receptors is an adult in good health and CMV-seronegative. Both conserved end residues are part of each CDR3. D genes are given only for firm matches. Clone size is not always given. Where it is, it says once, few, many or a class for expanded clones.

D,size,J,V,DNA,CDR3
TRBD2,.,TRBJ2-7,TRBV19,TGTGCCAGTAGTAAACTAGCGGGAGCGCTCCTCTCCTACGAGCAGTACTTC,CASSKLAGALLSYEQYF
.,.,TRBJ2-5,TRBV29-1,TGCAGCGTTGAGAGTTATAGTGGCGGAGTCCAGTACTTC,CSVESYSGGVQYF
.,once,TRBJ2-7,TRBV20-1,TGCAGTGCCCGCGGCGACTACGAGCAGTACTTC,CSARGDYEQYF
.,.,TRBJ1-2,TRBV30,TGTGCCTGGAGCGTGGGACCAGGTGGCTACACCTTC,CAWSVGPGGYTF
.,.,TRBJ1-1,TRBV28,TGTGCCAGCAGTTCTCCGAGTTCGTGGGTCACTGAAGCTTTCTTT,CASSSPSSWVTEAFF
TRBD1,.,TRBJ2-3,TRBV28,TGTGCCAGCAGTTTATTACCGGGACAGGTCAGGTATTTT,CASSLLPGQVRYF
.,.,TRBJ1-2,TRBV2,TGTGCCAGCACCAGACAGGCAAACTACTATGGCTACACCTTC,CASTRQANYYGYTF
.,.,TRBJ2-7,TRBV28,TGTGCCAGCAGTTTTGGGTTCTCGGGATCGTACGAGCAGTACTTC,CASSFGFSGSYEQYF
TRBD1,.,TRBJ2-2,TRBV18,TGTGCCAGCTCACCACCGGGACAGGGGACCGGGGAGCTGTTTTTT,CASSPPGQGTGELFF
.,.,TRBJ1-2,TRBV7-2,TGTGCCAGCAGCCCCGACAGGAACTATGGCTACACCTTC,CASSPDRNYGYTF
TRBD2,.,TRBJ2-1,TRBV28,TGTGCCAGCAGTTTAAGCAGAGCGTGGACCTTGACTAGCGGGGATAACAACTACAATGAGCAGTTCTTC,CASSLSRAWTLTSGDNNYNEQFF
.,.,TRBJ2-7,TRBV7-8,TGTGCCAGCAGCTTTCGTCAAGGGTGGTTCAGGGACTTC,CASSFRQGWFRDF
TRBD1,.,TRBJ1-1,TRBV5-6,TGTGCCAGCAGCTCTACAGGGGGCAGGTGGACTGAAGCTTTCTTT,CASSSTGGRWTEAFF
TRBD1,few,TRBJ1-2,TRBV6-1,TGTGCCAGCAAGGGAGACAGGGCTGCTAACTATGGCTACACCTTC,CASKGDRAANYGYTF
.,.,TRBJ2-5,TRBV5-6,TGTGCCAGCAGCTTGCAGGGAGGAGAGACCCAGTACTTC,CASSLQGGETQYF
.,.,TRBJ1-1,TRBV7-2,TGTGCCAGCAGCTTAGCGCGAGTTGGCGGGGCGGGGAGAATCGTCTGGACTGAAGCTTTCTTT,CASSLARVGGAGRIVWTEAFF
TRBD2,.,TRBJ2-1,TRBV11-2,TGTGCCAGCAGCTTAGCTGTCTCTAGCGGGAGGAATGAGCAGTTCTTC,CASSLAVSSGRNEQFF
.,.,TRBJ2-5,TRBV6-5,TGTGCCAGCAGTTCGGGGGCAGCGGGGACCCAGTACTTC,CASSSGAAGTQYF
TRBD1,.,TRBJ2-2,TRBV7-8,TGTGCCAGCAGCTCGGGACAGGGGGCATTCGGGGAGCTGTTTTTT,CASSSGQGAFGELFF
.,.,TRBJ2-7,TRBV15,TGTGCCACCAGCAGAGAGGCGACTGGCGCCCACGAGCAGTACTTC,CATSREATGAHEQYF
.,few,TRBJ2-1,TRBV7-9,TGTGCCAGCAGCTTTAACTTGAACTACAATGAGCAGTTCTTC,CASSFNLNYNEQFF
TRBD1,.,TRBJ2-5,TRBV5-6,TGTGCCAGCAGCTTGTTTGTGGGCGGGACAGGGCTTCGGGAGACCCAGTACTTC,CASSLFVGGTGLRETQYF
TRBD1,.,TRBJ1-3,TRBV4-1,TGCGCCAGCAGCCAAGACCAGGGGGCTGGAAACACCATATATTTT,CASSQDQGAGNTIYF
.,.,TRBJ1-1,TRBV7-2,TGTGCCAGCAGCTTAGTTCCAGGGGTAGGTGAAGCTTTCTTT,CASSLVPGVGEAFF
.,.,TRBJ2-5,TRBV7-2,TGTGCCAGCAGCCACAACGGTCGCTGGGACCAGTACTTC,CASSHNGRWDQYF
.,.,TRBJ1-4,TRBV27,TGTGCCAGTAGGGGCGGGGTTTTTAATGAAAAACTGTTTTTT,CASRGGVFNEKLFF
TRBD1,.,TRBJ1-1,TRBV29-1,TGCAGCGCCTCGGGACAGTTGAACACTGAAGCTTTCTTT,CSASGQLNTEAFF
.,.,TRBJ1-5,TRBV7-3,TGTGCCAGCAGCTTAAGGAGCGGCCAGCCCCAGCATTTT,CASSLRSGQPQHF
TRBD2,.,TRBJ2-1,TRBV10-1,TGCGCCAGCAGTGAGTCCGGGACTAGCGGGAGTATTGAGCAGTTCTTC,CASSESGTSGSIEQFF
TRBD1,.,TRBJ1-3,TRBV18,TGTGCCAGCTCACCAACAGGGGGAGGATCTGGAAACACCATATATTTT,CASSPTGGGSGNTIYF
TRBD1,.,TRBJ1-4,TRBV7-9,TGTGCCAGCAGCCCCCAGGGGGGAGAAAAACTGTTTTTT,CASSPQGGEKLFF
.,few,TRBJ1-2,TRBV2,TGTGCCAGCTCACAGGAGCCCCAGGGCTATGGCTACACCTTC,CASSQEPQGYGYTF